A selection of T cell receptor beta chains follows, all from one sample in a study of blood T cell repertoires in COVID-19. The protocol was immunoSEQ multiplex PCR, while the TCRdb copy is restricted to in-frame clones and leaves out a portion. Of under 80,000 clones listed, 70% to 80% are singletons. Input material: peripheral blood. These TCRs come from an older man with active or convalescent COVID-19. Both conserved end residues are part of each CDR3. A D gene is named only where the DNA matches it firmly. Size values are once, few and many counts, or a class for expanded clones, and some rows have none.

CDR3nt	CDR3aa	d_gene	abundance	v_gene	j_gene
TGCGCCAGCAGCGCCGGGACAGGGGATGAAAAACTGTTTTTT	CASSAGTGDEKLFF	TRBD1	few	TRBV5-1	TRBJ1-4
TGCAGCTTCACCCTCCAGATAACAGATACGCAGTATTTT	CSFTLQITDTQYF	NA	once	TRBV29-1	TRBJ2-3
TGTGCCAGCAGTAGACTAGCGGGGGCACCCCATGAGCAGTTCTTC	CASSRLAGAPHEQFF	TRBD2	few	TRBV2	TRBJ2-1
TGTGCCATCAGTGATTGGCAGGGAAACACTGAAGCTTTCTTT	CAISDWQGNTEAFF	NA	NA	TRBV10-3	TRBJ1-1
TGTGCCAGCAGCGTTGACGGGGACTACGAGCAGTACTTC	CASSVDGDYEQYF	NA	NA	TRBV9	TRBJ2-7
TGTGCCAGCAGGGCCTCTGGAAACACCATATATTTT	CASRASGNTIYF	NA	NA	TRBV28	TRBJ1-3
TGCGCCAGCAGCCAACCGGGGGAATCTGGGGCCCAGTACTTC	CASSQPGESGAQYF	NA	once	TRBV4-3	TRBJ2-5
TGTGCCAGCAGCTTTAAAAGGACAGGGATGGAGTACACCTTC	CASSFKRTGMEYTF	TRBD1	NA	TRBV5-5	TRBJ1-2
TGTGCCAGCAGTAGCCAGGGGTACGAGCAGTACTTC	CASSSQGYEQYF	NA	NA	TRBV6-2/TRBV6-3	TRBJ2-7
TGTGCCAGCGGAGAGGACAAGAACTACGAGCAGTACTTC	CASGEDKNYEQYF	NA	many	TRBV12-3/TRBV12-4	TRBJ2-7
TGTGCCAGCAGCCAATCCGGGACTAGCGGATCCGGGGAGCTGTTTTTT	CASSQSGTSGSGELFF	TRBD2	few	TRBV4-2	TRBJ2-2
TGTGCCAGCAGAGGACTAGCGGGGGGGCCAGATACGCAGTATTTT	CASRGLAGGPDTQYF	TRBD2	NA	TRBV7-8	TRBJ2-3
TGTGCCAGCGGTGTATCCGGACAGGGGAGGTCACCCCTCCACTTT	CASGVSGQGRSPLHF	TRBD1	many	TRBV7-9	TRBJ1-6
TGTGCCAGCAGTTCGCCGGGGTGGGAGCAGTACTTC	CASSSPGWEQYF	NA	NA	TRBV28	TRBJ2-7
TGTGCCACCAGTGACGAACGGGGCTACACCTTC	CATSDERGYTF	NA	NA	TRBV24-1	TRBJ1-2
TGTGCCAGCAGTTATCTCGGGACAGGGAGTTACACTGAAGCTTTCTTT	CASSYLGTGSYTEAFF	TRBD1	many	TRBV28	TRBJ1-1
TGCGCCAGCAGCCACACAGGGGCTGTGAACACTGAAGCTTTCTTT	CASSHTGAVNTEAFF	TRBD1	few	TRBV4-1	TRBJ1-1
TGTGCCAGCAGTTACCGGGGGGGGGCTGCTGCGTATGGCTACACCTTC	CASSYRGGAAAYGYTF	NA	NA	TRBV6-5	TRBJ1-2
TGTGCTAGTGGCCCCGACGCAGGAAACACTGAAGCTTTCTTT	CASGPDAGNTEAFF	NA	NA	TRBV12-5	TRBJ1-1
TGTGCCAGCACCGGGACTAGCGGGGCCACCGGGGAGCTGTTTTTT	CASTGTSGATGELFF	TRBD2	few	TRBV7-7	TRBJ2-2